This TCR beta chain was sequenced during a study of OX40 agonist ivuxolimab in advanced cancers. Overall study: Earlier treatment with anti-PD-1, anti-PD-L1 or anti-CTLA-4 was permitted, and less than 50% had received some. Study-level results: At doses 0.1 to 3.0 mg/kg, CD4+ and CD8+ clones expanded. Researchers report that CD8+ T cells had, on average, more expanded clones than CD4+.

Using immunoSEQ multiplex PCR, the repertoire was profiled, and TCRdb retains in-frame clones only, with some absent. Among about 98,000 clones listed, roughly nine tenths were seen once. The sample holds one count of this clone. Its antigen is currently unknown. Per the germline V gene, CDR1 is SGDLS and CDR2 is YYNGEE. V lost 4 bases, J lost 0 bases, and 7 bases lay in between. The CDR3 has 14 amino acids. V and J are TRBV9 and TRBJ2-2; D is undetermined. This TCR came from an adult with an advanced solid tumor such as melanoma, head and neck, liver or kidney cancer. This specimen consisted of CD4+ or CD8+ T cells sorted from blood, obtained in a trial of the OX40 agonist ivuxolimab. The DNA for the CDR3 is TGTGCCAGCAGCCCTACAACGAACACCGGGGAGCTGTTTTTT. Its translation: CASSPTTNTGELFF. The entire variable domain, with the rest obtained from reference TRBV9 and TRBJ2-2, is as follows: DSGVTQTPKHLITATGQRVTLRCSPRSGDLSVYWYQQSLDQGLQFLIQYYNGEERAKGNILERFSAQQFPDLHSELNLSSLELGDSALYFCASSPTTNTGELFFGEGSRLTVL.